This T cell receptor (beta chain) comes out of a study of T cell changes during pregnancy in multiple sclerosis. Generated by immunoSEQ multiplex PCR, the TCRdb table keeps only in-frame clones and is missing some. The table shows tens of thousands of clones, with about nine tenths occurring only once. Trimming cost V 5 bases and J 0 bases; bases outside gene matches: 9. The CDR3 has 16 amino acids. Looked up from germline, CDR1 is SGHVT and CDR2 is SQSDAQ. The sample in question was CD8+ T cells from peripheral blood mononuclear cells, obtained before pregnancy. The sequence was collected from a female donor with multiple sclerosis, enrolled in a pregnancy study. The chain carries TRBV7-4 and TRBJ2-5; 7 nucleotides line up with TRBD2. CDR3 DNA sequence: TGTGCCAGCAGCCCTCGGGCGGCGGGGGACCAAGAGACCCAGTACTTC. Translated, it gives CASSPRAAGDQETQYF. Looking up the rest from reference TRBV7-4 and TRBJ2-5 gives the full variable domain: GAGVSQSPRYKVAKRGRDVALRCDSISGHVTLYWYRQTLGQGSEVLTYSQSDAQRDKSGRPSGRFSAERPERSVSTLKIQRTEQGDSAVYLCASSPRAAGDQETQYFGPGTRLLVL.